What follows describes a single T cell receptor beta chain. Profiling relied on immunoSEQ multiplex PCR, and the TCRdb table lists in-frame clones only, not all of them. The table lists some 330,000 clones, roughly 80% of them singletons. The CDR3 runs to 15 residues. Trimming removed 1 base from V and 3 bases from J; junction bases left unmatched: 5. CDR1 and CDR2 (germline): SGHNT, YENEEA. These data originate in a study of blood T cell repertoires in COVID-19. Participant ages covered roughly 18 to 89 years across about two dozen US areas. Participant reports of clinical history set cohort assignment. For recovered donors of Cohort 3, there were two negative PCRs, clearance, or symptom resolution.

The sample was PBMCs or T cells enriched from blood (not recorded which). J is TRBJ1-2 and V is TRBV11-3, with 7 bases identical to TRBD1. The clonotype comes from a woman aged 45-65 years who had recovered from COVID-19. The CDR3 loop reads CASSLGQGGDYGYTF. In DNA, the CDR3 is TGTGCCAGCAGCTTAGGTCAGGGGGGAGACTATGGCTACACCTTC.